This paragraph reports one T cell receptor (beta chain). Its specificity is not known. The data were obtained in a study of shared clonotypes between healthy human individuals. Overall study context: Aged between 18 and 49, the donors were a couple of women and three men. Study-wide findings and caveats: Shared clonotypes: about 4.6% naive CD4, roughly 4% naive CD8, 2% to 2.5% memory CD4, approximately 0.37% memory CD8. Across subsets, estimated richness was generally greater for naive than for memory populations.

The naive CD8 fraction comprised CD45RO-negative cells positively selected for CCR7 and excluded terminally differentiated effector memory CD45RA+ cells. With 2 bases removed from V and 8 bases from J, the gap between germline ends came to 14 bases. There are 14 residues in the CDR3. The germline CDR1 and CDR2 sequences are SGHDT and YYEEEE. An assay was performed, and its level was deep. The table came from immunoSEQ multiplex PCR; TCRdb's copy has only in-frame clones and leaves some out. The data contain under 1 million clones, 80% to 95% of them seen just once; the ten biggest clones take up approximately 25%.

The chain recombines TRBV5-6 with TRBJ2-1; no clear D gene. Sequencing was carried out using naive CD8+ T cells sorted from blood. The TCR originated in a man under 40 in good health. This chain's CDR3 is CASSFSSVYDEQFF. CDR3 sequence (DNA): TGTGCCAGCAGCTTTAGTTCAGTTTACGATGAGCAGTTCTTC.